These T cell receptor beta chains were read from a single sample in a study of blood T cell repertoires in COVID-19. Clones were sequenced by immunoSEQ multiplex PCR, and TCRdb holds only the in-frame ones, with some missing. The sample holds around 69,000 clones, about 88% seen once. The specimen sequenced was peripheral blood. These receptors were taken from a woman aged 45-59 years with active COVID-19. Each CDR3 is given with its conserved first and last residue. A D gene is named only where the DNA matches it firmly. Some rows mark clone size as missing; the rest say once, few, many or name a class of expanded clone.

D gene,clone size,V gene,J gene,CDR3 protein,CDR3 DNA
TRBD1,.,TRBV5-1,TRBJ2-5,CASRNTGEETQYF,TGCGCCAGTAGAAACACAGGGGAAGAGACCCAGTACTTC
TRBD1,once,TRBV9,TRBJ2-5,CASSEGQAAKTQYF,TGTGCCAGCAGCGAGGGACAGGCTGCGAAAACCCAGTACTTC
.,.,TRBV12-3/TRBV12-4,TRBJ2-1,CASNNQGNNEQFF,TGTGCCAGCAACAACCAGGGGAACAATGAGCAGTTCTTC
TRBD2,.,TRBV18,TRBJ2-7,CASSLGLAGGYEQYF,TGTGCCAGCTCACTGGGACTAGCGGGTGGCTACGAGCAGTACTTC
TRBD2,.,TRBV2,TRBJ2-2,CASLPAGGATGELFF,TGTGCCAGCCTCCCCGCGGGGGGGGCGACCGGGGAGCTGTTTTTT
.,.,TRBV11-3,TRBJ1-1,CASSLQGGGEAFF,TGTGCCAGCAGTTTACAGGGAGGGGGTGAAGCTTTCTTT
TRBD1,.,TRBV20-1,TRBJ2-7,CSARTGWEQYF,TGCAGTGCCAGGACAGGATGGGAGCAGTACTTC
TRBD2,.,TRBV18,TRBJ2-1,CASSSGLAGVGYNEQFF,TGTGCCAGCTCATCTGGACTAGCGGGAGTTGGCTACAATGAGCAGTTCTTC
.,.,TRBV2,TRBJ1-1,CASSRTRVNTEAFF,TGTGCCAGCAGCCGGACGCGGGTGAACACTGAAGCTTTCTTT
TRBD2,.,TRBV5-4,TRBJ2-5,CASSASSGRSKTQYF,TGTGCCAGCAGCGCATCTAGCGGGAGGTCAAAGACCCAGTACTTC
TRBD2,.,TRBV3-1/TRBV3-2,TRBJ2-1,CASSQGTSGRGEQFF,TGTGCCAGCAGCCAAGGGACTAGCGGGAGAGGTGAGCAGTTCTTC
TRBD1,.,TRBV6-1,TRBJ2-5,CASSEGTEAQYF,TGTGCCAGCAGTGAGGGGACAGAGGCCCAGTACTTC
TRBD2,.,TRBV2,TRBJ2-7,CASSYLLAGATEQYF,TGTGCCAGCAGTTACTTACTAGCGGGAGCCACCGAGCAGTACTTC
.,.,TRBV5-1,TRBJ1-2,CASSPRGGPNYGYTF,TGCGCCAGCAGCCCTCGGGGGGGGCCTAACTATGGCTACACCTTC
.,.,TRBV27,TRBJ1-1,CASSLGRVSTEAFF,TGTGCCAGCAGTTTGGGCAGGGTTAGCACTGAAGCTTTCTTT
.,.,TRBV6-5,TRBJ2-7,CASSSGGNEQYF,TGTGCCAGCAGTTCTGGAGGGAACGAGCAGTACTTC
TRBD2,.,TRBV6-5,TRBJ2-7,CASSLGLAGVYEQYF,TGTGCCAGCAGCCTGGGACTAGCGGGGGTCTACGAGCAGTACTTC
TRBD1,.,TRBV9,TRBJ1-1,CASSVVRDRGGTEAFF,TGTGCCAGCAGCGTAGTACGGGACAGGGGCGGCACTGAAGCTTTCTTT
TRBD2,.,TRBV19,TRBJ2-1,CASSISSGAYNEQFF,TGTGCCAGTAGTATTTCTAGCGGGGCCTACAATGAGCAGTTCTTC
TRBD1,.,TRBV19,TRBJ2-7,CASSTGTGGYEQYF,TGTGCCAGTAGTACCGGGACAGGGGGCTACGAGCAGTACTTC
.,.,TRBV7-6,TRBJ2-2,CASSSGWSVHTGELFF,TGTGCCAGCAGCTCTGGTTGGAGCGTGCACACCGGGGAGCTGTTTTTT
TRBD2,.,TRBV6-1,TRBJ2-3,CASSEWTGGPDTQYF,TGTGCCAGCAGTGAATGGACGGGAGGGCCAGATACGCAGTATTTT
.,.,TRBV6-5,TRBJ2-3,CASREIRSDTQYF,TGTGCCAGCAGGGAGATCCGCTCAGATACGCAGTATTTT
.,few,TRBV3-1/TRBV3-2,TRBJ1-2,CASRGENYGYTF,TGTGCCAGCCGGGGGGAAAACTATGGCTACACCTTC
.,.,TRBV28,TRBJ2-7,CASSPSRGNSYEQYF,TGTGCCAGCAGTCCATCCAGGGGTAACTCCTACGAGCAGTACTTC
.,.,TRBV3-1/TRBV3-2,TRBJ2-6,CASSLGQGFSGANVLTF,TGTGCCAGCAGCCTAGGCCAGGGTTTCTCTGGGGCCAACGTCCTGACTTTC
.,.,TRBV28,TRBJ2-7,CATYSYEQYF,TGTGCCACCTACTCCTACGAGCAGTACTTC
TRBD1,.,TRBV29-1,TRBJ2-7,CSVGQGLYEQYF,TGCAGCGTTGGACAGGGTCTCTACGAGCAGTACTTC
.,.,TRBV6-6,TRBJ1-5,CASSLSGNKGNQPQHF,TGTGCCAGCAGTTTGTCAGGGAATAAGGGCAATCAGCCCCAGCATTTT
TRBD1,.,TRBV6-5,TRBJ2-7,CASSWDRLNYEQYF,TGTGCCAGCAGTTGGGACAGACTTAACTACGAGCAGTACTTC
.,.,TRBV7-2,TRBJ2-7,CASSGRTGIYEQYF,TGTGCCAGCAGCGGGCGAACAGGGATCTACGAGCAGTACTTC
TRBD1,.,TRBV19,TRBJ2-3,CASSPRQGSDTQYF,TGTGCCAGTAGTCCGCGACAGGGATCAGATACGCAGTATTTT
TRBD1,.,TRBV6-5,TRBJ2-1,CASSSATGLAFF,TGTGCCAGCAGTTCGGCGACAGGGTTGGCGTTCTTC
TRBD1,.,TRBV4-1,TRBJ1-5,CASSMDRVNNQPQHF,TGCGCCAGCAGTATGGACAGGGTTAATAATCAGCCCCAGCATTTT
TRBD1,.,TRBV30,TRBJ2-7,CAWSVSGTGVYEQYF,TGTGCCTGGAGTGTATCCGGGACAGGGGTCTACGAGCAGTACTTC
.,.,TRBV6-5,TRBJ1-1,CASRKGQMNTEAFF,TGTGCCAGCAGAAAAGGACAGATGAACACTGAAGCTTTCTTT
.,.,TRBV4-1,TRBJ2-1,CASSQELPDEQFF,TGCGCCAGCAGCCAGGAGCTCCCCGATGAGCAGTTCTTC
.,.,TRBV24-1,TRBJ1-1,CATRQGEFTEAFF,TGTGCCACCAGACAGGGCGAGTTCACTGAAGCTTTCTTT
.,.,TRBV3-1/TRBV3-2,TRBJ1-1,CASSHNRDTEAFF,TGTGCCAGCAGCCATAACAGGGACACTGAAGCTTTCTTT
.,.,TRBV28,TRBJ2-7,CASSSIRFSYEQYF,TGTGCCAGCAGTTCGATCCGGTTTTCCTACGAGCAGTACTTC
.,.,TRBV20-1,TRBJ1-2,CSARDVGGYTF,TGCAGTGCTAGAGATGTCGGTGGCTACACCTTC
TRBD2,.,TRBV6-5,TRBJ2-1,CASRSTSGGNEQFF,TGTGCCAGCAGATCGACTAGCGGGGGAAATGAGCAGTTCTTC
.,.,TRBV6-5,TRBJ2-7,CASSYSGGTVRGQYF,TGTGCCAGCAGTTACTCGGGGGGTACTGTACGTGGGCAGTACTTC
.,.,TRBV3-1/TRBV3-2,TRBJ1-5,CASSQRRNQPQHF,TGTGCCAGCAGCCAACGTCGCAATCAGCCCCAGCATTTT
TRBD1,.,TRBV2,TRBJ1-6,CATDRGGNSPLHF,TGTGCCACGGACAGGGGTGGTAATTCACCCCTCCACTTT
TRBD2,.,TRBV18,TRBJ2-1,CASSPPGTSGSNEQFF,TGTGCCAGCTCACCCCCCGGGACTAGCGGGAGCAATGAGCAGTTCTTC
TRBD2,.,TRBV29-1,TRBJ2-3,CSVQGGTRGADTQYF,TGCAGCGTCCAAGGCGGGACTAGGGGCGCAGATACGCAGTATTTT